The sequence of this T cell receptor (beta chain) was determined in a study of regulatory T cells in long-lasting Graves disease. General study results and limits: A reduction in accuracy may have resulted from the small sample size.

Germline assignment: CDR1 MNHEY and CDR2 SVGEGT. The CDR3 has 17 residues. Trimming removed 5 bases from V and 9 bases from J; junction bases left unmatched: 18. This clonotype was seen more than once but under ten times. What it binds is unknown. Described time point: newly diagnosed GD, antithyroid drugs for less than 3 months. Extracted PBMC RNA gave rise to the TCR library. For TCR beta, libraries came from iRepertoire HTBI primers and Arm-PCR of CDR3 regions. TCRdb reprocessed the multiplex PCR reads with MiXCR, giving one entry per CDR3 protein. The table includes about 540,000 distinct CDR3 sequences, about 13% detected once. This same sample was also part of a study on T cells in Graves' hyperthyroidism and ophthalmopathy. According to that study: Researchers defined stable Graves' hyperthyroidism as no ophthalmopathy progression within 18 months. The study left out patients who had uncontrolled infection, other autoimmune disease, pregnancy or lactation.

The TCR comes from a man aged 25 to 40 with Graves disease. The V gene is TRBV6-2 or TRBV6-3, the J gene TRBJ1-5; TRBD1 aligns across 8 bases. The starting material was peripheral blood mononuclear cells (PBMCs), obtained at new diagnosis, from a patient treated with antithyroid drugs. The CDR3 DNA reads TGTGCCAGCAGTGAAATAACAGGGGGAGGGGTTCGGGCGCCCCAGCATTTT. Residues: CASSEITGGGVRAPQHF.